Given below is one T cell receptor beta chain in context. The V end lost 0 bases, the J end lost 5 bases, and 14 bases lay between the germline ends. The CDR3 consists of 16 residues. Germline V gives CDR1 KGHSH, CDR2 LQKENI. These data are taken from a study of shared clonotypes between healthy human individuals. At the level of the study: CD8 memory received one plate per donor, CD8 naive two, CD4 memory three and CD4 naive three.

Terminally differentiated effector memory CD45RA+ cells were left out of the naive CD8 fraction, which was CD45RO-negative and positively selected for CCR7. The deep-level immunoSEQ assay was used. TCRdb's copy holds only in-frame clones and misses some; the assay was immunoSEQ multiplex PCR. The repertoire holds hundreds of thousands of clones, with less than 97% as singletons. The chain joins TRBV18 to TRBJ1-5, with a possible D match to TRBD1 (6 bases). This TCR was recovered from a woman in her twenties or thirties in good health. Sequencing was carried out using naive CD8+ T cells sorted from blood. The CDR3 region is CASSPPPGESDQPQHF. The CDR3 DNA reads TGTGCCAGCTCACCACCCCCAGGGGAAAGTGATCAGCCCCAGCATTTT. Looking up the rest from reference TRBV18 and TRBJ1-5 gives the full variable domain: NAGVMQNPRHLVRRRGQEARLRCSPMKGHSHVYWYRQLPEEGLKFMVYLQKENIIDESGMPKERFSAEFPKEGPSILRIQQVVRGDSAAYFCASSPPPGESDQPQHFGDGTRLSIL.